This is a list of T cell receptor beta chains from one sample in a study of blood T cell repertoires in COVID-19. Clones were read by immunoSEQ multiplex PCR, and TCRdb kept only the in-frame ones, dropping some. The sample consists of more than 50,000 clones, more than 80% of them appearing once. Sequences were obtained from peripheral blood. All receptors come from a human donor with active COVID-19. The donor label of this sample is uncertain. CDR3s include the opening cysteine and the closing phenylalanine or tryptophan. A D gene is named only where the DNA matches it firmly. Some rows mark clone size as missing; the rest say once, few, many or name a class of expanded clone.

J: TRBJ1-2
V: TRBV12-3/TRBV12-4
D: -
size: -
DNA: TGTGCCAGCAGGATCGGTTATGGCTACACCTTC
CDR3: CASRIGYGYTF

J: TRBJ2-5
V: TRBV3-1/TRBV3-2
D: TRBD2
size: -
DNA: TGTGCCAGCAGCCAAGGGGGCGGGGGTCTGGAGACCCAGTACTTC
CDR3: CASSQGGGGLETQYF

J: TRBJ2-3
V: TRBV11-2
D: TRBD1
size: -
DNA: TGTGCCAGCACCCCCACAGGGGGAAAAAACACAGATACGCAGTATTTT
CDR3: CASTPTGGKNTDTQYF

J: TRBJ2-7
V: TRBV27
D: -
size: few
DNA: TGTGCCAGCAGTTTATCAGGGGGTGGGTTCGTTGAGCAGTACTTC
CDR3: CASSLSGGGFVEQYF

J: TRBJ2-2
V: TRBV5-6
D: TRBD2
size: medium-sized
DNA: TGTGCCAGCAGCTCGGGAGGGCCCGGGGAGCTGTTTTTT
CDR3: CASSSGGPGELFF

J: TRBJ2-7
V: TRBV11-3
D: TRBD2
size: -
DNA: TGTGCCAGCAGCTTAAATAGCGGGAGAGGGAACGAGCAGTACTTC
CDR3: CASSLNSGRGNEQYF

J: TRBJ2-2
V: TRBV2
D: -
size: -
DNA: TGTGCCAGCAGTGAATACAGGGTCGACGGGGAGCTGTTTTTT
CDR3: CASSEYRVDGELFF

J: TRBJ2-7
V: TRBV7-6
D: TRBD2
size: -
DNA: TGTGCCAGCAGCTCCGGGACTAGCGGGACCCACGAGCAGTACTTC
CDR3: CASSSGTSGTHEQYF

J: TRBJ2-5
V: TRBV5-1
D: TRBD1
size: -
DNA: TGCGCCAGCAGCTTGGTGGGACAGGGGGCGGGAGAGACCCAGTACTTC
CDR3: CASSLVGQGAGETQYF

J: TRBJ1-4
V: TRBV7-9
D: -
size: -
DNA: TGTGCCAGCAGCAGCTGGCAGGATGGAAAACTGTTTTTT
CDR3: CASSSWQDGKLFF

J: TRBJ2-7
V: TRBV10-1
D: TRBD1
size: -
DNA: TGCGCCAGCAGTGAGTCGAGACCTGGGACAGGGGCCTACGAGCAGTACTTC
CDR3: CASSESRPGTGAYEQYF

J: TRBJ1-6
V: TRBV19
D: TRBD1
size: few
DNA: TGTGCCAGTAGTATTCGTCGGACAGGGGGAGCTTATAATTCACCCCTCCACTTT
CDR3: CASSIRRTGGAYNSPLHF

J: TRBJ2-1
V: TRBV2
D: TRBD2
size: -
DNA: TGTGCCAGCAGTGATGGCGGGGGGGCAAGTAATGAGCAGTTCTTC
CDR3: CASSDGGGASNEQFF

J: TRBJ2-5
V: TRBV7-9
D: TRBD1
size: -
DNA: TGTGCCAGCAGCTTACAGGAGGGACAGGGGGCAAAGACCCAGTACTTC
CDR3: CASSLQEGQGAKTQYF

J: TRBJ1-2
V: TRBV6-5
D: -
size: -
DNA: TGTGCCAGCAGTTACGGTCGGGGGGGATTTTATGGCTACACCTTC
CDR3: CASSYGRGGFYGYTF

J: TRBJ1-3
V: TRBV9
D: -
size: -
DNA: TGTGCCAGCAGCCCCCTGGGGGGCTCTGGAAACACCATATATTTT
CDR3: CASSPLGGSGNTIYF

J: TRBJ1-1
V: TRBV29-1
D: -
size: -
DNA: TGCAGCGTTGGGGGCGCGGGAACTGAAGCTTTCTTT
CDR3: CSVGGAGTEAFF